This entry features one TCR beta chain sequence. Its antigen is currently unknown. This CDR3 spans 15 amino acids. The V and J ends lost 3 bases and 5 bases, in that order; junction bases with no gene match: 5. Germline lookup yields CDR1 SGHRS and CDR2 YFSETQ. The data derive from a study of PD-1 blockade in classical Hodgkin lymphoma. The assay was immunoSEQ multiplex PCR, and TCRdb's table has in-frame clones only and misses some. The table has 45,000 to 55,000 clones, about 84% seen once; the top ten hold around 15%. General study findings and limits: Nivolumab initiation under 1 year post-ASCT meant exclusion. The baseline diversity of complete responders showed similarity to that of newly diagnosed patients. Repertoire differences lack defined causes, possibly disease activity or prior therapy.

The patients all showed relapse after autologous stem cell transplantation, while their brentuximab vedotin exposure varied. Complete response, partial response or progressive disease constituted the best response categories observed. This specimen was peripheral blood mononuclear cells (PBMCs), taken at baseline. V gene TRBV5-1 combines with J gene TRBJ1-4; 9 bases line up with TRBD1. The receptor was isolated from a human donor with classical Hodgkin lymphoma. The CDR3 loop is CASSSTGGPNEKLFF. CDR3 nucleotide sequence: TGCGCCAGCAGCTCTACAGGGGGCCCGAATGAAAAACTGTTTTTT.